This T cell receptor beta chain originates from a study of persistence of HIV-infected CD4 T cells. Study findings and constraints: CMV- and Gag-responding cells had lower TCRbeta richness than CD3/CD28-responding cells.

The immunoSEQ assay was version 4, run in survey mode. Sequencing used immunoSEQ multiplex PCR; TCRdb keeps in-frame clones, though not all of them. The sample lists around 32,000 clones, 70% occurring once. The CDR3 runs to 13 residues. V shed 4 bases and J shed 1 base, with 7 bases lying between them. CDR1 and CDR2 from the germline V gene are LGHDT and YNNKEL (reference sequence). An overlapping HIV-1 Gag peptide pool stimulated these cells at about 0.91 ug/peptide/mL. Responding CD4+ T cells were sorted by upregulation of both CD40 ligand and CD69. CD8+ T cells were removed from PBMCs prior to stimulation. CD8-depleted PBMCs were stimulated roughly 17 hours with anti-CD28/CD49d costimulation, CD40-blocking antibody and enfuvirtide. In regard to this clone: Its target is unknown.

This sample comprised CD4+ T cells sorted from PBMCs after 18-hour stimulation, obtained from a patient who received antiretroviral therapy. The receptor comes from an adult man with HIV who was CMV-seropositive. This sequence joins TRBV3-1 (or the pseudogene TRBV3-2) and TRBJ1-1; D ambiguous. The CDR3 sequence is CASSRIENTEAFF. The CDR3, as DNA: TGTGCCAGCAGCCGAATTGAGAACACTGAAGCTTTCTTT.